These 18 T cell receptor beta chains were sequenced from one sample in a study of T cells in Graves' hyperthyroidism and ophthalmopathy. TCR beta CDR3 sequences were amplified from RNA transcripts. An initial round of RT-PCR targeting the TCR CDR3 relied on the HTBI primer set. TCRdb reanalysed the multiplex PCR reads using MiXCR and keeps one entry per CDR3 protein. The data hold 600,000 to 650,000 distinct CDR3 sequences, with 20% observed a single time. Specimen: blood. These TCRs come from a man aged 25 to 45 with Graves' ophthalmopathy.

V and J are TRBV29-1 and TRBJ2-3, with D possibly matching TRBD2 (6 bases). This CDR3 is built from 15 residues. The V end lost 6 bases, the J end lost 1 base, and 17 bases lay between the germline ends. Germline-derived CDR1 and CDR2 are SQVTM and ANQGSEA. This CDR3 reads CSVKPRDFRTDTQYF. The CDR3 region has the DNA TGCAGCGTGAAGCCCCGGGACTTCCGCACAGATACGCAGTATTTT.

The V and J genes are TRBV6-2 or TRBV6-3 and TRBJ1-1, with 9 bases lining up with TRBD1. This CDR3 is built from 14 residues. The V and J ends lost 2 bases and 6 bases, in that order; junction bases with no gene match: 4. The germline V gene encodes CDR1 MNHEY and CDR2 SVGEGT. The DNA for the CDR3 is TGTGCCAGCAGTTACGGGACAGGGCTCGCTGAAGCTTTCTTT. Residues: CASSYGTGLAEAFF.

The chain links TRBV5-6 to TRBJ2-3, with 13 bases that match TRBD2. V shed 0 bases and J 4 bases; nucleotides not matched to a gene: 8. From germline, CDR1 is SGHDT and CDR2 YYEEEE. CDR3 length equals 18 residues. The CDR3 loop is CASSLEGLAGTMADTQYF. CDR3 in DNA: TGTGCCAGCAGCTTGGAGGGACTAGCGGGAACGATGGCAGATACGCAGTATTTT.

The chain uses TRBV14 and TRBJ1-5; D gene uncertain. Trimming stripped 10 bases from V and 7 bases from J, with 11 bases between. This CDR3 has 11 amino acids. Germline V CDR1 and CDR2: SGHDN, FVKESK. For the CDR3, the DNA is TGTGCCACCCTCGGGTGGCAGCCCCAGCATTTT. Translating gives CATLGWQPQHF.

This clonotype appeared many times. The V and J genes are TRBV7-2 and TRBJ2-5; D is ambiguous. Germline values: CDR1 SGHTA, CDR2 FQGNSA. The CDR3 has 14 amino acids. Trimming stripped 1 base from V and 2 bases from J, with 8 bases between. The CDR3 DNA reads TGTGCCAGCAGCTTAGTTCTGCGACAAGAGACCCAGTACTTC. Amino acid sequence: CASSLVLRQETQYF.

There are many counts of this clonotype. This chain uses TRBV28 with TRBJ1-2; D is ambiguous. The ends were cut back, 3 bases at V and 1 base at J, with 15 bases in the middle. CDR3 length: 16 residues. Per germline, CDR1 MDHEN and CDR2 SYDVKM. The CDR3 region has the DNA TGTGCCAGCAGTTTTGGTCAAGTGGAATATAACTATGGCTACACCTTC. Translated, it gives CASSFGQVEYNYGYTF.

Turning to this clonotype: Sequence at one end of the junction differs from germline and may be a read error. This chain joins TRBV28 and TRBJ2-2; D is possibly TRBD2 (5 bases). Germline lookup yields CDR1 MDHEN and CDR2 SYDVKM. The CDR3 has 13 amino acids. The DNA of the CDR3 is TGTGCCAGCAGTTTATCCCAGCCCGGGGAGCCGTTTTTT. It translates to CASSLSQPGEPFF.

The gene calls are TRBV20-1 and TRBJ1-4; 7 bases agree with TRBD1. The V segment lost 3 bases and the J segment 4 bases; nucleotides outside the gene matches: 20. Looked up from germline, CDR1 is DFQATT and CDR2 is SNEGSKA (reference sequence). This CDR3 is built from 19 residues. The CDR3 sequence is CSARKNSDRAEGDNEKLFF. In DNA, the CDR3 is TGCAGTGCTAGGAAAAACTCAGACAGGGCCGAAGGGGATAATGAAAAACTGTTTTTT.

This clonotype turned up a few times. The gene calls are TRBV7-2 and TRBJ1-3; TRBD1 agrees at 7 bases. V was clipped by 5 bases and J by 3 bases; unmatched bases: 4. From germline, CDR1 is SGHTA and CDR2 FQGNSA. CDR3 length equals 14 residues. As DNA, the CDR3 is TGTGCCAGCAGCACGGACAGGATTGGAAACACCATATATTTT. Translated, it gives CASSTDRIGNTIYF.

The V call is TRBV28, the J call TRBJ2-7, with 9 bases identical to TRBD1. V trimming: 5 bases; J trimming: 7 bases; junction bases outside the gene matches: 12. This CDR3 spans 15 amino acids. Germline V gene sequence: CDR1 MDHEN, CDR2 SYDVKM. For the CDR3, the DNA is TGTGCCAGCAGTCCCCTGTACAGGGGGCTGGGGGAGCAGTACTTC. Its translation is CASSPLYRGLGEQYF.

This clonotype was seen more than once but under ten times. The gene calls are TRBV7-9 and TRBJ2-2; weak D call: TRBD1 (5 bases). V was shortened by 8 bases and J by 6 bases, with 13 bases between the two germline ends. This CDR3 is 13 amino acids long. Germline V lookup: CDR1 SEHNR, CDR2 FQNEAQ (reference sequence). The CDR3 bases are TGTGCCAGCGGCGCAGGGCGTGCCGGGGAGCTGTTTTTT. Translation: CASGAGRAGELFF.

Note on this clonotype: This may stem from a read error, because a much larger clone lies one nucleotide away. J is TRBJ1-5 and V is TRBV28; no clear D. Germline V gene data show CDR1 as MDHEN and CDR2 as SYDVKM. Trimming stripped 2 bases from V and 10 bases from J, with 15 bases between. The CDR3 is made up of 14 amino acids. The CDR3 here is CASSLKQFNNPQHF. The CDR3 DNA sequence: TGTGCCAGCAGTTTAAAGCAATTCAATAATCCCCAGCATTTT.

This clonotype was observed a few times. The rearrangement links TRBV6-1 to TRBJ2-3; 11 nucleotides agree with TRBD1. The CDR3 is 15 residues long. Germline trimming cut 4 bases from V and 8 bases from J; bases unmatched to any gene: 8. Germline CDR1 is MNHNS and CDR2 is SASEGT. The CDR3 protein is CASSGGGTGGGTQYF. DNA of the CDR3: TGTGCCAGCAGTGGCGGCGGGACAGGGGGAGGTACGCAGTATTTT.

This clonotype occurred many times. The chain combines TRBV30 with TRBJ1-1; D perhaps matches TRBD1 (5 bases). CDR1 and CDR2 from the germline V gene are GTSNPN and SVGIG (reference sequence). The V and J ends lost 3 bases and 0 bases respectively, with 11 bases between them. This CDR3 has 14 residues. CDR3 protein: CAWRTAGMNTEAFF. DNA for the CDR3: TGTGCCTGGAGAACAGCAGGGATGAACACTGAAGCTTTCTTT.

This clonotype was observed many times. The chain joins TRBV3-1 to TRBJ1-1; 9 bases match TRBD1. The length of the CDR3 is 16 residues. Germline values: CDR1 LGHDT, CDR2 YNNKEL (reference sequence). V gave up 3 bases and J gave up 5 bases; unmatched junction bases: 10. In DNA form, the CDR3 reads TGTGCCAGCAGCCACTCGTCGACAGGGGGAGGGACTGAAGCTTTCTTT. It encodes CASSHSSTGGGTEAFF.

This clonotype showed up many times. The CDR3 here is CASSLQNTEAFF. Written as DNA, the CDR3 is TGTGCCAGCTCGCTTCAGAACACTGAAGCTTTCTTT. This chain links TRBV12-3 or TRBV12-4 with TRBJ1-1, with unresolved D. Trimming stripped 8 bases from V and 1 base from J, with 8 bases between. CDR3 length: 12 residues.

This clonotype has only a few counts. DNA of the CDR3: TGTGCCAGCTCACCATCGACAGGGGTACAAGAGACCCAGTACTTC. Encoded protein: CASSPSTGVQETQYF. This chain joins TRBV18 and TRBJ2-5; 8 bases are shared with TRBD1. V lost 2 bases and J lost 2; bases outside the gene matches: 4. The germline CDR1 and CDR2 sequences are KGHSH and LQKENI. This CDR3 spans 15 amino acids.

V and J are TRBV19 and TRBJ1-5, with TRBD1 as a possible D gene (6 bases). The germline gives CDR1 LNHDA, CDR2 SQIVND (reference sequence). Between the trimmed V and J ends, which lost 9 bases and 7 bases, there was a span of 28 bases. The CDR3 loop spans 17 amino acids. The CDR3 here is CASRPSRDKDIGQPQHF. Here the CDR3 DNA reads TGTGCCAGCAGACCGTCCCGGGACAAGGATATTGGGCAGCCCCAGCATTTT.